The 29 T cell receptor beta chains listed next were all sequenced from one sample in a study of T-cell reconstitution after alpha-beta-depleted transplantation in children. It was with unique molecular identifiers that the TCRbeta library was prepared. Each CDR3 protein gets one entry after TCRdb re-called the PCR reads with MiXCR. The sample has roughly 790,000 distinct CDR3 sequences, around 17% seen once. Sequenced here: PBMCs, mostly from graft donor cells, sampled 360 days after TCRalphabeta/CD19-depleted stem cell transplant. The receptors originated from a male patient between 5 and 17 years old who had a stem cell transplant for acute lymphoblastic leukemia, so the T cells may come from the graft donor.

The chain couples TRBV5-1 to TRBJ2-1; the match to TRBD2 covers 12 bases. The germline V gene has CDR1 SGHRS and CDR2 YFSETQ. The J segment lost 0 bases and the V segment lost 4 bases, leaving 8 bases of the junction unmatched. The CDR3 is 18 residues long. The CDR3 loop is CASSALTSGRTSYNEQFF. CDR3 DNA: TGCGCCAGCAGCGCCCTGACTAGCGGGAGAACCTCCTACAATGAGCAGTTCTTC.

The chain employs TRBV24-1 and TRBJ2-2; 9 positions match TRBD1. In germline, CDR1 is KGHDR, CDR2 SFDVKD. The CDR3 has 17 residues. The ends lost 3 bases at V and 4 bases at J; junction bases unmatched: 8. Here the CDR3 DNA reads TGTGCCACCAGTGATCCCGACAGGGGGGACCCCACCGGGGAGCTGTTTTTT. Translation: CATSDPDRGDPTGELFF.

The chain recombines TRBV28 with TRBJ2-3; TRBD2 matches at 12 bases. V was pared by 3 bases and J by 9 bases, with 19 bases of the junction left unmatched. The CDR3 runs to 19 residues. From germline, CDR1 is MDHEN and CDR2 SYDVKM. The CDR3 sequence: CASSFRLGRASGRAGTQYF. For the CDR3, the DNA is TGTGCCAGCAGTTTCCGGTTAGGACGCGCTAGCGGGAGGGCAGGCACGCAGTATTTT.

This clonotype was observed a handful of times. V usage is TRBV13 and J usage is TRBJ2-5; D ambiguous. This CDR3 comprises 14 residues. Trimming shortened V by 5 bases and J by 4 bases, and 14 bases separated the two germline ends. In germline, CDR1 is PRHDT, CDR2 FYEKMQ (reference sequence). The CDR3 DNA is TGTGCCAGCAGCCCCGACAAGAGACGAGAGACCCAGTACTTC. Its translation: CASSPDKRRETQYF.

CDR3 in amino acids: CASSPHSGGTYEQYF. CDR3 in DNA: TGTGCCAGCAGCCCCCATAGCGGGGGCACCTACGAGCAGTACTTC. The chain is built from TRBV9 and TRBJ2-7, with 9 bases that match TRBD2. This CDR3 has 15 residues. In germline, CDR1 is SGDLS, CDR2 YYNGEE. Trimming took 4 bases from V and 2 from J; bases not matched to a gene: 7.

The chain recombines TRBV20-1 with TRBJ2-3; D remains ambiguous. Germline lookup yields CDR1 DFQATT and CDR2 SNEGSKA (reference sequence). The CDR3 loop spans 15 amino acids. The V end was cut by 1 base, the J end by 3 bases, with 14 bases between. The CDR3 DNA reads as TGCAGTGCTAGAGTCAGAGGATACGGTACAGATACGCAGTATTTT. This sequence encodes CSARVRGYGTDTQYF.

CDR3 sequence: CSARSPGYQETQYF. Here the CDR3 DNA reads TGCAGTGCTAGATCGCCCGGGTACCAAGAGACCCAGTACTTC. The chain links TRBV20-1 to TRBJ2-5; D gene ambiguous. V gave up 2 bases and J gave up 0 bases, with 10 bases separating them. Germline CDR1 reads DFQATT; CDR2 reads SNEGSKA (reference sequence). CDR3 length: 14 residues.

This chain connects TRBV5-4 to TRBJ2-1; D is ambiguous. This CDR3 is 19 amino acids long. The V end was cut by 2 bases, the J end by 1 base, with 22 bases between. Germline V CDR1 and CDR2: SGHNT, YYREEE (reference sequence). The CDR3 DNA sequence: TGTGCCAGCAGCTTCGTGGCGCTGTCTATCGAGCTTTCCTACAATGAGCAGTTCTTC. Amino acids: CASSFVALSIELSYNEQFF. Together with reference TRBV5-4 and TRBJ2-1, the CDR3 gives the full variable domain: ETGVTQSPTHLIKTRGQQVTLRCSSQSGHNTVSWYQQALGQGPQFIFQYYREEENGRGNFPPRFSGLQFPNYSSELNVNALELDDSALYLCASSFVALSIELSYNEQFFGPGTRLTVL.

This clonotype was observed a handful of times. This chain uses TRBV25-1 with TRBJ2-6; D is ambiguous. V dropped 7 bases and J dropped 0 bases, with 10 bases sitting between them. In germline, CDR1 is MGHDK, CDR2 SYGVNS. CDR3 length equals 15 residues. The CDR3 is CASIPHISGANVLTF. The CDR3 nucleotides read TGTGCCAGCATTCCACACATCTCTGGGGCCAACGTCCTGACTTTC.

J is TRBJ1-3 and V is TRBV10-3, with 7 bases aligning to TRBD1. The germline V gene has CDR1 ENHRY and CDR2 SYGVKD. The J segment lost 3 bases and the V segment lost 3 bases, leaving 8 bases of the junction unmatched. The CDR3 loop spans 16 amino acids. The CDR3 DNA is TGTGCCATCAGTGAAGGAAAGGGGGCGCTTGGAAACACCATATATTTT. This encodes CAISEGKGALGNTIYF.

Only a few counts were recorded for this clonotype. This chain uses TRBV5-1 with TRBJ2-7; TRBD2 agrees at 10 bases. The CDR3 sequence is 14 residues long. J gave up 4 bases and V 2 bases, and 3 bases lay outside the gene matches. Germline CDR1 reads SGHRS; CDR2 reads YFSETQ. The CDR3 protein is CASSLTSGVYEQYF. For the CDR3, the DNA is TGCGCCAGCAGCTTAACTAGCGGGGTGTACGAGCAGTACTTC.

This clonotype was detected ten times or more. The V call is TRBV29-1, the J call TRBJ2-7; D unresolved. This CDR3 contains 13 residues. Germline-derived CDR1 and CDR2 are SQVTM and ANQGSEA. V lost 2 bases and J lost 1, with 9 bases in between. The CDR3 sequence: CSVELVGSYEQYF. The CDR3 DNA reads TGCAGCGTTGAATTGGTGGGTTCCTACGAGCAGTACTTC.

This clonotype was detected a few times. The CDR3 DNA follows: TGTGCCACCTCATCCGGGACAAGTCTTTCTGAGCAGTTCTTC. It codes for CATSSGTSLSEQFF. The chain joins TRBV11-2 to TRBJ2-1; tentatively, D is TRBD1 (6 bases). The ends were cut back, 10 bases at V and 9 bases at J, with 22 bases in the middle. The CDR3 sequence is 14 residues long. Germline loops: CDR1 SGHAT, CDR2 FQNNGV.

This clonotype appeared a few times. The DNA for the CDR3 is TGCAGCGTTGAGGGGGAGATCTCCTACGAGCAGTACTTC. This sequence encodes CSVEGEISYEQYF. The chain carries TRBV29-1 and TRBJ2-7; either TRBD1 or TRBD2 may fit D (5 bases each). Looked up from germline, CDR1 is SQVTM and CDR2 is ANQGSEA. Trimming removed 3 bases at V and 0 bases at J, with 9 bases between. The CDR3 has 13 residues.

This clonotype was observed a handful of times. As DNA, the CDR3 is TGTGCCAGCAGCCACGGGGGAGCGAAACACAATGAGCAGTTCTTC. Translated: CASSHGGAKHNEQFF. The V gene is TRBV3-1, the J gene TRBJ2-1; possible D gene TRBD2, 6 bases. Germline V CDR1 and CDR2: LGHDT, YNNKEL (reference sequence). CDR3 length: 15 residues. Trimming removed 3 bases from V and 5 bases from J, with 14 bases in between.

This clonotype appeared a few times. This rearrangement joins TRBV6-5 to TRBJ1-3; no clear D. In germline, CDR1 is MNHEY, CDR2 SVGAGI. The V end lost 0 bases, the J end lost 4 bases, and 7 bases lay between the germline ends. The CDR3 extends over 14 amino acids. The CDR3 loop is CASSYSPVGNTIYF. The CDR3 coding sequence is TGTGCCAGCAGTTACTCGCCAGTCGGAAACACCATATATTTT.

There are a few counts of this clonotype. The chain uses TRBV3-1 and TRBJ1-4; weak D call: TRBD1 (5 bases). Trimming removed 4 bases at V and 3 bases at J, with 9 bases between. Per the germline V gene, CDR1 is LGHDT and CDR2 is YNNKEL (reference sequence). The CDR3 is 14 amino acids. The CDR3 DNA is TGTGCCAGCAGCCCCAGGGTTCCTAATGAAAAACTGTTTTTT. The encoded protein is CASSPRVPNEKLFF.

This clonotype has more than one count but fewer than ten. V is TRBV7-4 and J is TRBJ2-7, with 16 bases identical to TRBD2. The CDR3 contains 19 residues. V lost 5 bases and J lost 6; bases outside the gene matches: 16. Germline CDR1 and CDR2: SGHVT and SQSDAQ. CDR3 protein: CASSPYFLFGTSGRVEQYF. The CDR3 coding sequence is TGTGCCAGCAGCCCCTATTTCCTCTTCGGGACTAGCGGGAGGGTCGAGCAGTACTTC.

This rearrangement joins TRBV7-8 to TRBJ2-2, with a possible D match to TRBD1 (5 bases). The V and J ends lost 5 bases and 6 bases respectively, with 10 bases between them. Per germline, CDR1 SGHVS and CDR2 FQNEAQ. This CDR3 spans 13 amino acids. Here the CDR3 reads CASSPQVPGELFF. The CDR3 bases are TGTGCCAGCAGCCCACAGGTTCCCGGGGAGCTGTTTTTT.

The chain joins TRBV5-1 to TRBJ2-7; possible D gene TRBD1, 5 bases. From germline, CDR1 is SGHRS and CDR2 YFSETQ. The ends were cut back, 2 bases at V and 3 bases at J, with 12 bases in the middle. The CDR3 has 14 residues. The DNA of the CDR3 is TGCGCCAGCAGCTTAAAAGCAGGGAACTACGAGCAGTACTTC. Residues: CASSLKAGNYEQYF.

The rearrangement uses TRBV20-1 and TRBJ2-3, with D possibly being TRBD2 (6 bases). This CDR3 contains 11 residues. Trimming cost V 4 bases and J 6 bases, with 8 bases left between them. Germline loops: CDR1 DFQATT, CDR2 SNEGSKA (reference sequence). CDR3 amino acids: CSAILADTQYF. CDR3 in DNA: TGCAGTGCTATTCTAGCGGATACGCAGTATTTT.

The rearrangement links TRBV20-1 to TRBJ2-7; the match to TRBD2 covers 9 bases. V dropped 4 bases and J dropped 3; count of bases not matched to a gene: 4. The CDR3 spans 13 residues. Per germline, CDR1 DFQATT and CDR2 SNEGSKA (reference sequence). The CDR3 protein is CSAISSGNYEQYF. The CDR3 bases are TGCAGTGCTATTTCTAGCGGGAACTACGAGCAGTACTTC.

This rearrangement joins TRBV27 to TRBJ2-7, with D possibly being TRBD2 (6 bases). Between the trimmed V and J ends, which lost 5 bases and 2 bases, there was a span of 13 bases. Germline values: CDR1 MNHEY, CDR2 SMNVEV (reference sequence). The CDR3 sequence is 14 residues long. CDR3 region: CASSGWGVPYEQYF. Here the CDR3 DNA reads TGTGCCAGCAGTGGGTGGGGGGTTCCCTACGAGCAGTACTTC.

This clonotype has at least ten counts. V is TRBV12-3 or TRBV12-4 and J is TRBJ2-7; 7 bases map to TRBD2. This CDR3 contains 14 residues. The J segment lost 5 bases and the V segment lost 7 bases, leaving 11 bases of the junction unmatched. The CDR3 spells CASTRLAGKDEQYF. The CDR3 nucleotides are TGTGCCAGCACTCGACTAGCCGGGAAGGACGAGCAGTACTTC.

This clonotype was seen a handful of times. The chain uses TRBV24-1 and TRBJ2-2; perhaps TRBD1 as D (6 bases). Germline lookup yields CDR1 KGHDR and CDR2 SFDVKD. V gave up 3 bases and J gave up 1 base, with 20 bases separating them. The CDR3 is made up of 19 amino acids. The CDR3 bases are TGTGCCACCAGTGATCCCTACAGGGTTTCGCAGCAGAACACCGGGGAGCTGTTTTTT. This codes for CATSDPYRVSQQNTGELFF.

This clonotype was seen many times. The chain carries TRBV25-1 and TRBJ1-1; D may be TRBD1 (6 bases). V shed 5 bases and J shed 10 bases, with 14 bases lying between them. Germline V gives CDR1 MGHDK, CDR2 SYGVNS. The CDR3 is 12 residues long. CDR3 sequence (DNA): TGTGCCAGCAGTTGGGGGCAAACGGGAGCTTTCTTT. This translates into CASSWGQTGAFF.

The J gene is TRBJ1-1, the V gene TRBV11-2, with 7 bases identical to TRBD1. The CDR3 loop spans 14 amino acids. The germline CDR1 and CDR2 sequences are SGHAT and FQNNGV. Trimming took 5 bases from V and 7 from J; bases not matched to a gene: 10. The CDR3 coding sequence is TGTGCCAGCAGCCAGAGAAGGGGGCTCGATGAAGCTTTCTTT. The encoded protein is CASSQRRGLDEAFF.

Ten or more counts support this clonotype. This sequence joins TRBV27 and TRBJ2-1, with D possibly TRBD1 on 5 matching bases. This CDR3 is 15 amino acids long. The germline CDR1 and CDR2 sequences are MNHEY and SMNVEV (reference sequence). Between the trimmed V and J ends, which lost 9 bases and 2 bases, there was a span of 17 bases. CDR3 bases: TGTGCCAGACCGGTGGGCAGGGAAACCTACAATGAGCAGTTCTTC. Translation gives CARPVGRETYNEQFF.

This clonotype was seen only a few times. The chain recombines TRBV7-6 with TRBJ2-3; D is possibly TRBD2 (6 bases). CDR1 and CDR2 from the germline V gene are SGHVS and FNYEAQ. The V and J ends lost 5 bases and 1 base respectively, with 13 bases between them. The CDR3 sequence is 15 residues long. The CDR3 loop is CASSGDWRGTDTQYF. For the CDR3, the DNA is TGTGCCAGCAGCGGGGACTGGAGGGGCACAGATACGCAGTATTTT.